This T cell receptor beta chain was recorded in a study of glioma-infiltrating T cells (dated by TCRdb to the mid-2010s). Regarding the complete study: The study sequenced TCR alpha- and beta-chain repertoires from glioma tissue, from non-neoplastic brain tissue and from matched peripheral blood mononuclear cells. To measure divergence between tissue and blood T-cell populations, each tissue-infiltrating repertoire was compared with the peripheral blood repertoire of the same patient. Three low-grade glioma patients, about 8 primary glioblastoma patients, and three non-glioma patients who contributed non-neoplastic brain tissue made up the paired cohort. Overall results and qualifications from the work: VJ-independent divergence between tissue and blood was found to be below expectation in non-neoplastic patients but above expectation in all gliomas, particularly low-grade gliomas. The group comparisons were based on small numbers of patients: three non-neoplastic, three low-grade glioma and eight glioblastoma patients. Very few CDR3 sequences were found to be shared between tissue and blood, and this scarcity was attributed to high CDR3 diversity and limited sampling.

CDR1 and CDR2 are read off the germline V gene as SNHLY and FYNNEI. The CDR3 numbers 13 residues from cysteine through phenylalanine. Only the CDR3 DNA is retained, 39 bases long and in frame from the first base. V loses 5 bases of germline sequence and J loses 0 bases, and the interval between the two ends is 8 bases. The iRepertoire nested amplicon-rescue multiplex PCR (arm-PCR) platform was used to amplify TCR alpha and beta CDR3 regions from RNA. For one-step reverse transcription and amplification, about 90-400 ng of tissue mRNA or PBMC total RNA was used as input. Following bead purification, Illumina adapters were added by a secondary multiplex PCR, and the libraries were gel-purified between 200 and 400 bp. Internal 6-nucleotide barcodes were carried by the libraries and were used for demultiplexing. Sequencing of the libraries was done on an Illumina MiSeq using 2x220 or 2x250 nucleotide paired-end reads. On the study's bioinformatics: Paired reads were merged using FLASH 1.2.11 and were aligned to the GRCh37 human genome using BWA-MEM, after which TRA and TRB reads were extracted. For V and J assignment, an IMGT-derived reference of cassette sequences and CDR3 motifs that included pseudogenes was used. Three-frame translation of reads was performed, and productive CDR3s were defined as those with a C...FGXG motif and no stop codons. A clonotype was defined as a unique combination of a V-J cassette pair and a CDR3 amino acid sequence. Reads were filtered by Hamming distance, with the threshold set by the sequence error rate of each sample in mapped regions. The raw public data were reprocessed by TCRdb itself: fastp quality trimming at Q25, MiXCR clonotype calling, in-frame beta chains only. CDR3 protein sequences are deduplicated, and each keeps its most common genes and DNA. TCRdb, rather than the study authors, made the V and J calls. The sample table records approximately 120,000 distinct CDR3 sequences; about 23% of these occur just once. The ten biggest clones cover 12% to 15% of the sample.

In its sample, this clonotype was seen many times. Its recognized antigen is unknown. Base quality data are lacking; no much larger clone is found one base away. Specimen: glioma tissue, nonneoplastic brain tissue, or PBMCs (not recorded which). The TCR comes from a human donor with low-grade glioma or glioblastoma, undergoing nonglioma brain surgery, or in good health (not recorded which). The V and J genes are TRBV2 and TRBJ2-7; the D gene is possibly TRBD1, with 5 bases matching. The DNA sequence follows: TGTGCCAGCAGTCTTCAGGGCTCCTACGAGCAGTACTTC. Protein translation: CASSLQGSYEQYF.